Below, 14 T cell receptor beta chains from the same sample are listed, as sequenced in a study of tumor-infiltrating lymphocytes in primary liver carcinoma. The researchers produced TCR beta cDNA from roughly 500 ng total RNA with a constant-region primer. What produced the TCR beta libraries was three nested multiplex PCR rounds using slightly modified ARM-PCR. TRBV1-TRBV30 forward primers paired with a C-beta reverse primer were used in the first two PCR rounds, which ran approximately 10 cycles each. TCRdb re-analysed the multiplex PCR reads in MiXCR, keeping a single row per CDR3 protein. The sample carries around 190,000 distinct CDR3 sequences, just under 85% recorded once. Co-extraction of both nucleic acids (RNA and DNA) used about 19-33 mg of unsorted bulk tissue. Sequencing used tumor tissue from primary liver carcinoma. The source of these receptors is a man aged 35-49 years with primary liver carcinoma and hepatitis B virus infection.

Of note for this clonotype: Likely a read error: the CDR3 ends without its conserved phenylalanine or tryptophan. This CDR3 is CSEGLGSTDTQYS. The CDR3 DNA sequence: TGCAGCGAGGGCTTAGGAAGCACAGATACGCAGTATTCT. The V and J genes are TRBV29-1 and TRBJ2-3; no firm D call. V was clipped by 7 bases and J by 0 bases, with 11 bases between them. Germline values: CDR1 SQVTM, CDR2 ANQGSEA. This CDR3 is 13 amino acids long.

This clonotype showed up many times. The chain uses TRBV19 and TRBJ1-5; 8 bases align to TRBD1. Germline CDR1 and CDR2: LNHDA and SQIVND (reference sequence). The V gene end was trimmed by 6 bases and the J gene end by 1 base; junction bases not matched to a gene: 5. This CDR3 contains 15 residues. The CDR3: CASRPGTGSNQPQHF. The CDR3 nucleotides are TGTGCCAGTAGACCTGGGACAGGCAGCAATCAGCCCCAGCATTTT.

Comments on this clonotype: This CDR3 is missing its conserved last phenylalanine or tryptophan, likely due to a read error. V is TRBV4-2 and J is TRBJ1-2; D is undetermined. CDR3 length: 14 residues. Germline assignment: CDR1 LGHNA and CDR2 YNFKEQ. With 4 bases removed from V and 8 bases from J, the gap between germline ends came to 17 bases. The CDR3 spells CASSPLEGSYGYTY. The CDR3 DNA sequence: TGTGCCAGCAGCCCCTTAGAAGGGAGCTACGGCTACACCTAC.

Worth noting for this clonotype: This may be a read error: a much more frequent sequence differs by one nucleotide. The chain carries TRBV30 and TRBJ1-5, with no clear D. The V and J ends lost 4 bases and 8 bases respectively, with 15 bases between them. CDR3 length equals 13 residues. Germline V gives CDR1 GTSNPN, CDR2 SVGIG (reference sequence). CDR3 sequence: CAWNGLHGEPQHF. In nucleotides, the CDR3 is TGTGCCTGGAATGGGCTTCATGGGGAGCCCCAGCATTTT.

Turning to this clonotype: A junction boundary mismatches the germline segment, possibly from a read error. V and J are TRBV7-3 and TRBJ2-1; 7 bases line up with TRBD2. The germline gives CDR1 SGHTA, CDR2 FQGTGA. The length of the CDR3 is 14 residues. In DNA form, the CDR3 reads TGTGCCAGCAGCGAGCGGGGCTCCTACAATGAGCAGCTCTTC. Its protein product is CASSERGSYNEQLF.

Details on this clonotype: Here the CDR3 omits its conserved ending phenylalanine or tryptophan, so a read error is the likely source. V is TRBV4-3 and J is TRBJ2-1; D not resolved. The CDR3 sequence is 16 residues long. In germline, CDR1 is LGHNA, CDR2 YSLEER. In DNA form, the CDR3 reads TGTGCCAGCAGCCAATTCCCTCCCCCGGCGGACAATGAGCAGTTCTTA. It yields the protein CASSQFPPPADNEQFL.

Concerning this clonotype itself: Compared with germline, one end of the junction differs, possibly owing to a read error. The gene calls are TRBV29-1 and TRBJ2-3, with a weak D call TRBD2 (6 bases). The CDR3 extends over 15 amino acids. Germline V CDR1 and CDR2: SQVTM, ANQGSEA. The CDR3 loop is CSVEGGADITDTLYF. The CDR3 DNA reads TGCAGCGTTGAGGGCGGGGCCGATATCACAGATACGCTGTATTTT.

This clonotype is a singleton in its sample. One junction end does not reproduce the germline sequence, and a read error may be involved. The chain uses TRBV12-3 or TRBV12-4 and TRBJ2-3; tentatively, D is TRBD1 or TRBD2 (5 bases each). This CDR3 spans 13 amino acids. The CDR3 bases are TGTGCCAGGAGTTCGAGGGGCACAGATATGCAGTATTTT. This encodes CARSSRGTDMQYF.

J is TRBJ2-1 and V is TRBV7-3; TRBD1 matches at 7 bases. After removal of 2 bases from V and 7 bases from J, the junction contained 5 bases not matched to a gene. There are 14 residues in the CDR3. From germline, CDR1 is SGHTA and CDR2 FQGTGA. CDR3 in DNA: TGTGCCAGCAGCTTAGACAGGGTAGGTAATGAGCAGTTCTTC. Its protein product is CASSLDRVGNEQFF.

This clonotype has ten or more counts. V usage is TRBV5-1 and J usage is TRBJ2-2; 8 bases map to TRBD1. The CDR3 has 14 amino acids. Germline V CDR1 and CDR2: SGHRS, YFSETQ. The J segment lost 4 bases and the V segment lost 6 bases, leaving 5 bases of the junction unmatched. The CDR3 bases are TGCGCCAGCACCCGGACAGGGCCCACCGGGGAGCTGTTTTTT. Protein product: CASTRTGPTGELFF.

With respect to this clonotype: One end of the junction is discordant with germline, which a read error may explain. The chain uses TRBV4-3 and TRBJ2-3, with 15 bases lining up with TRBD2. From germline, CDR1 is LGHNA and CDR2 YSLEER. The CDR3 has 19 amino acids. For the CDR3, the DNA is TGCGCCAGCAACCAAAGTGGACTAGCGGGAGGGCCTAGCACAGATACGCAGTATTTT. This translates into CASNQSGLAGGPSTDTQYF.

As regards this clonotype: One end of the junction is discordant with germline, which a read error may explain. The rearrangement links TRBV7-8 to TRBJ2-7, with D possibly being TRBD2 (6 bases). Germline assignment: CDR1 SGHVS and CDR2 FQNEAQ. The CDR3 extends over 12 amino acids. In DNA form, the CDR3 reads TGTGCTAGCAGCGAAGGAGGGTCATTCCAGTGCTTC. Translation gives CASSEGGSFQCF.

The chain is built from TRBV11-2 and TRBJ2-6, with D tentatively TRBD1 or TRBD2 (5 bases each). Germline V lookup: CDR1 SGHAT, CDR2 FQNNGV. The CDR3 runs to 21 residues. Trimming shortened V by 5 bases and J by 1 base, and 27 bases separated the two germline ends. The CDR3 region has the DNA TGTGCCAGCAGCATGTGGGGAGACAGTGGCATTTCCCTTTCTGGGGCCAACGTCCTGACTTTC. Translated: CASSMWGDSGISLSGANVLTF.

In the case of this clonotype: Compared with germline, one end of the junction differs, possibly owing to a read error. The chain is built from TRBV10-1 and TRBJ2-7, with D maybe TRBD1 (6 bases). CDR3 length: 14 residues. In germline, CDR1 is WNHNN, CDR2 SYGVQD (reference sequence). The CDR3, as DNA: TGCGCCAGCAGTCCCAGGGGAATGATCTACAAGCAGTACTTC. Its protein product is CASSPRGMIYKQYF.